A selection of T cell receptor beta chains follows, all from one sample in a study of blood T cell repertoires in COVID-19. Produced via immunoSEQ multiplex PCR; TCRdb's table is partial and in-frame only. Of about 250,000 clones in the sample, over 70% are singletons; the top ten hold roughly 5.8%. Sequencing input: peripheral blood. The receptors come from a man older than 75 with acute or convalescent COVID-19. Each CDR3 is given with its conserved first and last residue. Each record gives: CDR3 length, D gene, J gene, clone size, V gene, CDR3 protein, CDR3 DNA. D genes are given only for firm matches. Clone size is stated in some rows and not others, as once, few, many or a class when expanded.

14 . TRBJ2-2 . TRBV6-5 CASRVGQNTGELFF TGTGCCAGCAGGGTCGGACAGAACACCGGGGAGCTGTTTTTT
15 . TRBJ1-5 . TRBV7-2 CASSLEQRNNQPQHF TGTGCCAGCAGCTTAGAACAGAGAAACAATCAGCCCCAGCATTTT
18 TRBD2 TRBJ2-4 . TRBV29-1 CSVLSTSGSALAKNIQYF TGCAGCGTCCTGTCGACTAGCGGGAGCGCTCTAGCCAAAAACATTCAGTACTTC
13 . TRBJ2-5 . TRBV7-8 CASSLGPLETQYF TGTGCCAGCAGCTTAGGTCCTCTTGAGACCCAGTACTTC
17 TRBD2 TRBJ2-3 few TRBV28 CASVRTSGRSGRDTQYF TGTGCCAGCGTTCGAACTAGCGGGAGAAGCGGTAGAGATACGCAGTATTTT
14 TRBD1 TRBJ1-1 . TRBV10-2 CASRDTGAYREAFF TGCGCCAGCAGGGATACAGGGGCCTACAGGGAAGCTTTCTTT
11 . TRBJ1-3 . TRBV6-1 CASRGGNTIYF TGTGCCAGCCGAGGGGGAAACACCATATATTTT
15 . TRBJ1-5 . TRBV5-1 CASSLQGAYNQPQHF TGCGCCAGCAGCCTTCAAGGGGCTTACAATCAGCCCCAGCATTTT
14 . TRBJ2-7 . TRBV5-4 CASSLRAGHYEQYF TGTGCCAGCAGCTTGAGGGCGGGGCACTACGAGCAGTACTTC
14 . TRBJ2-2 . TRBV9 CASSVGVPSGELFF TGTGCCAGCAGCGTAGGAGTCCCGTCCGGGGAGCTGTTTTTT
18 TRBD2 TRBJ2-5 once TRBV14 CASSPTSGGEARQETQYF TGTGCCAGCAGCCCGACTAGCGGGGGGGAGGCGCGCCAAGAGACCCAGTACTTC
15 TRBD1 TRBJ1-1 . TRBV6-5 CASSFSRTGGTEAFF TGTGCCAGCAGTTTCTCAAGGACAGGAGGGACTGAAGCTTTCTTT
15 . TRBJ2-2 . TRBV5-1 CASSLFTGNTGELFF TGCGCCAGCAGCCTGTTCACAGGGAACACCGGGGAGCTGTTTTTT
15 TRBD2 TRBJ2-5 . TRBV15 CATSRDRLAEETQYF TGTGCCACCAGCAGAGACCGGCTAGCGGAAGAGACCCAGTACTTC
17 . TRBJ2-1 . TRBV5-4 CASSPSPWGRSYNEQFF TGTGCCAGCAGCCCCTCCCCGTGGGGGCGCTCCTACAATGAGCAGTTCTTC
16 . TRBJ1-2 . TRBV27 CASSSLGRQGFGGYTF TGTGCCAGCAGTTCGCTGGGAAGGCAGGGGTTTGGTGGCTACACCTTC
13 TRBD2 TRBJ2-3 few TRBV12-3/TRBV12-4 CASSLGGRDTQYF TGTGCCAGCAGTTTAGGGGGGAGGGACACGCAGTATTTT
11 . TRBJ1-1 . TRBV29-1 CSAGTWTEAFF TGCAGCGCTGGGACATGGACTGAAGCTTTCTTT
13 . TRBJ2-4 few TRBV11-2 CASSLSRENIQYF TGTGCCAGCAGCTTATCCCGGGAGAACATTCAGTACTTC
9 . TRBJ1-2 . TRBV10-3 CAAGEGYTF TGTGCCGCCGGGGAGGGCTACACCTTC
16 . TRBJ2-1 . TRBV18 CASSPQTGLVGSEQFF TGTGCCAGCTCACCACAAACCGGGCTAGTCGGGAGTGAGCAGTTCTTC
14 . TRBJ1-5 . TRBV30 CAWSRRQGNQPQHF TGTGCCTGGAGTCGCCGGCAGGGCAATCAGCCCCAGCATTTT
14 TRBD1 TRBJ2-3 . TRBV5-1 CASSFGTVGDTQYF TGCGCCAGCAGCTTCGGGACAGTAGGAGATACGCAGTATTTT
15 . TRBJ2-3 . TRBV15 CATSRDPTNTDTQYF TGTGCCACCAGCAGAGATCCCACAAACACAGATACGCAGTATTTT
14 . TRBJ1-6 . TRBV20-1 CSASSDRGNSPLHF TGCAGTGCTAGTTCGGATAGGGGGAATTCACCCCTCCACTTT
12 . TRBJ2-7 . TRBV23-1 CASSLTPIEQYF TGCGCCAGCAGTCTTACCCCTATCGAGCAGTACTTC
15 TRBD1 TRBJ1-5 . TRBV2 CASSPWTGVNQPQHF TGTGCCAGCAGTCCCTGGACAGGAGTTAATCAGCCCCAGCATTTT
13 . TRBJ2-4 . TRBV3-1/TRBV3-2 CASSQGRGGIQYF TGTGCCAGCAGCCAAGGAAGGGGTGGCATTCAGTACTTC
16 . TRBJ2-1 . TRBV28 CASSLGSGATHNEQFF TGTGCCAGCAGTTTAGGATCGGGAGCGACCCACAATGAGCAGTTCTTC
16 . TRBJ2-5 . TRBV11-2 CASSLGSQRGKETQYF TGTGCCAGCAGCTTAGGGTCCCAGAGGGGGAAAGAGACCCAGTACTTC
12 . TRBJ2-3 . TRBV5-8 CASSPTRDTQYF TGTGCCAGCAGCCCAACGAGAGATACGCAGTATTTT
16 TRBD1 TRBJ2-2 . TRBV7-2 CASSSRDRGNTGELFF TGTGCCAGCAGCTCCCGGGACAGGGGTAACACCGGGGAGCTGTTTTTT